Described below is a single T cell receptor beta chain sequence and its context. Replicate PCRs from sorted subsets contained 200 ng DNA, which is around 29,000 T cell genomes. Clones were read by immunoSEQ multiplex PCR, and TCRdb kept only the in-frame ones, dropping some. The data contain about 680,000 clones, roughly 94% of them singletons. This entry comes from a study of shared clonotypes between healthy human individuals. The ends were cut back, 1 base at V and 13 bases at J, with 16 bases in the middle. This CDR3 contains 13 residues. Germline-derived CDR1 and CDR2 are MGHRA and YSYEKL. CD8 cells classed as naive were CD45RO-negative and positively selected for CCR7, excluding terminally differentiated effector memory CD45RA+ cells. Donors, healthy HIV-negative adults, lacked recent acute infections or vaccinations.

The sequencing input was naive CD8+ T cells sorted from blood. The receptor comes from a man aged 30 to 45 in good health. The rearrangement links TRBV4-1 to TRBJ2-5; either TRBD1 or TRBD2 may supply D (5 bases each). CDR3 in amino acids: CASSQGGDPQVYF. As DNA, the CDR3 is TGCGCCAGCAGCCAAGGAGGGGATCCTCAAGTGTACTTC.